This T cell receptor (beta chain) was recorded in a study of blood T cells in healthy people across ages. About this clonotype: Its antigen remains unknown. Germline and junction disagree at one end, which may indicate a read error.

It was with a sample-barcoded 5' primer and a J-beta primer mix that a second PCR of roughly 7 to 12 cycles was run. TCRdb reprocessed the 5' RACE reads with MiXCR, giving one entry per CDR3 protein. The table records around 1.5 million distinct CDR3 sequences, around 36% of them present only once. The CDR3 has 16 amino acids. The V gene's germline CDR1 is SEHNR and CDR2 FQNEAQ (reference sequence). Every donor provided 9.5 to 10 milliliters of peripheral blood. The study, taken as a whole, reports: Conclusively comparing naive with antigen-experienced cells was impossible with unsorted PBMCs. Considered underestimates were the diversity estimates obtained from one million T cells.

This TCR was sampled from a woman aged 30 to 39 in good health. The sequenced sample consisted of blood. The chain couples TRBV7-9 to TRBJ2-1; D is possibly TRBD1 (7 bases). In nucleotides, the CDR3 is TGTGCCAGCAGCCCAAACACAGGGGAGGCCTACAATGAGCAGGTCTTC. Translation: CASSPNTGEAYNEQVF.